The 23 T cell receptor beta chains reported below all come from one sample, sequenced in a study of graft-versus-host responses after intestinal transplantation. TCRdb's copy holds only in-frame clones and misses some; the assay was immunoSEQ multiplex PCR. Of around 100,000 clones listed, approximately 92% are singletons. Their specific antigens are unknown. The sequenced sample was unstimulated CD4+ T cells sorted from spleen or lymph node cells, obtained before transplant. The receptors originated from a human donor who was the organ donor for an intestinal transplant.

The CDR3, as DNA: TGTGCCAGCAGTCCCAGCGGGAGTCTCTACGAGCAGTACTTC. Translation gives CASSPSGSLYEQYF. This chain uses TRBV6-1 with TRBJ2-7; 8 bases agree with TRBD2. The CDR3 sequence is 14 residues long. Germline V CDR1 and CDR2: MNHNS, SASEGT. V shed 5 bases and J 3 bases; nucleotides not matched to a gene: 6.

The chain joins TRBV6-6 to TRBJ2-7; 9 bases match TRBD1. The trim removed 8 bases at V and 4 bases at J, leaving 9 bases unmatched. Germline V lookup: CDR1 MNHNY, CDR2 SVGAGI (reference sequence). The length of the CDR3 is 14 residues. The CDR3 DNA reads as TGTGCCAGCCAACCGGGACAGGGTCTGTACGAGCAGTACTTC. Protein: CASQPGQGLYEQYF.

The chain employs TRBV5-1 and TRBJ2-5; 11 bases are a match to TRBD2. With V trimmed by 0 bases and J by 5 bases, 9 bases remained unmatched. Germline V gene data show CDR1 as SGHRS and CDR2 as YFSETQ. The CDR3 totals 17 residues. The CDR3 bases are TGCGCCAGCAGCTTGGGTGGGACTAGCGGCCTCCAGGAGACCCAGTACTTC. Encoded protein: CASSLGGTSGLQETQYF.

J is TRBJ2-7 and V is TRBV6-5, with D tentatively TRBD2 (7 bases). V was cut by 7 bases and J by 6 bases, with 16 bases left in between. Germline V gives CDR1 MNHEY, CDR2 SVGAGI. The CDR3 runs to 13 residues. For the CDR3, the DNA is TGTGCCAGCACCTTAAGGGGGGGCCGCGAGCAGTACTTC. This encodes CASTLRGGREQYF.

This clone has a single count. The genes are TRBV10-3 and TRBJ2-3; 8 nucleotides match TRBD2. The CDR3 is 14 residues long. Germline V gene data show CDR1 as ENHRY and CDR2 as SYGVKD. V gave up 2 bases and J gave up 5 bases; unmatched junction bases: 3. CDR3 bases: TGTGCCATCAGTGAGGGACTAGCTCGAGATACGCAGTATTTT. Residues: CAISEGLARDTQYF.

The chain is built from TRBV28 and TRBJ1-2; D not certain. The CDR3 extends over 16 amino acids. Germline V lookup: CDR1 MDHEN, CDR2 SYDVKM. V gave up 5 bases and J gave up 4 bases, with 20 bases separating them. The CDR3, as DNA: TGTGCCAGCAGTCCCGTAGACGGGGTTGGGATCTATGGCTACACCTTC. Amino acids: CASSPVDGVGIYGYTF.

The chain employs TRBV5-1 and TRBJ2-2; D perhaps matches TRBD1 (6 bases). Trimming left V 7 bases short and J 2 bases short, with 12 bases between. There are 14 residues in the CDR3. Per the germline V gene, CDR1 is SGHRS and CDR2 is YFSETQ. CDR3 DNA sequence: TGCGCCAGCTTCGTTGGGACAAACACCGGGGAGCTGTTTTTT. Translated, it gives CASFVGTNTGELFF.

Only a few counts were recorded for this clone. V and J are TRBV29-1 and TRBJ1-2; D gene unclear. This CDR3 region has 12 residues. CDR1 and CDR2 (germline): SQVTM, ANQGSEA. Trimming removed 4 bases from V and 3 bases from J, with 9 bases in between. DNA of the CDR3: TGCAGCGTTGTGGCCAGCGACTATGGCTACACCTTC. It codes for CSVVASDYGYTF.

J is TRBJ2-3 and V is TRBV7-9, with D maybe TRBD2 (7 bases). V was trimmed by 1 base and J by 3 bases, leaving 11 bases between them. CDR1 SEHNR and CDR2 FQNEAQ come from the germline V gene (reference sequence). CDR3 size: 15 residues. In DNA, the CDR3 is TGTGCCAGCAGCTTAGGCGAGGGGGGGACAGATACGCAGTATTTT. This codes for CASSLGEGGTDTQYF.

This clone was seen more than once but under ten times. The chain joins TRBV5-6 to TRBJ2-7; maybe TRBD2 (5 bases). Germline lookup yields CDR1 SGHDT and CDR2 YYEEEE. Trimming cost V 3 bases and J 7 bases, with 8 bases left between them. The CDR3 is 11 residues long. In nucleotides, the CDR3 is TGTGCCAGCAGCTACCCGGGGGAGCAGTACTTC. Its protein product is CASSYPGEQYF. Drawing the rest from reference TRBV5-6 and TRBJ2-7, the complete variable domain is DAGVTQSPTHLIKTRGQQVTLRCSPKSGHDTVSWYQQALGQGPQFIFQYYEEEERQRGNFPDRFSGHQFPNYSSELNVNALLLGDSALYLCASSYPGEQYFGPGTRLTVT.

CDR3 loop: CASSGTTKPSTGELFF. DNA for the CDR3: TGTGCCAGCAGCGGGACGACCAAACCGTCCACCGGGGAGCTGTTTTTT. J is TRBJ2-2 and V is TRBV21-1. TRBV21-1 constitutes a pseudogene. This CDR3 has 16 amino acids.

This chain connects TRBV6-4 to TRBJ2-3, with D maybe TRBD1 (7 bases). The length of the CDR3 is 18 residues. The V and J ends lost 4 bases and 1 base respectively, with 21 bases between them. Germline V gene sequence: CDR1 MRHNA, CDR2 SNTAGT. The CDR3 here is CASSVIIDREEGTDTQYF. CDR3 DNA sequence: TGTGCCAGCAGTGTGATAATAGACAGGGAGGAAGGCACAGATACGCAGTATTTT.

This chain joins TRBV6-1 and TRBJ1-2, with TRBD1 matching 7 bases. Germline trimming cut 7 bases from V and 4 bases from J; bases unmatched to any gene: 12. Germline CDR1 is MNHNS and CDR2 is SASEGT. The CDR3 sequence is 15 residues long. The DNA of the CDR3 is TGTGCCAGCACCTACGATCCACAGGGGACCTATGGCTACACCTTC. Residues: CASTYDPQGTYGYTF.

The gene calls are TRBV29-1 and TRBJ2-1; D gene unclear. Trimming pared 8 bases from V and 8 bases from J, leaving 22 bases between. This CDR3 region has 14 residues. The germline CDR1 and CDR2 sequences are SQVTM and ANQGSEA. The CDR3 DNA sequence: TGCAGCAGCCGGCTACTGCGACCGCCCGATGAGCAGTTCTTC. Its translation is CSSRLLRPPDEQFF.

The V call is TRBV6-5, the J call TRBJ1-2; D is ambiguous. Trimming shortened V by 6 bases and J by 3 bases, and 14 bases separated the two germline ends. CDR1 MNHEY and CDR2 SVGAGI come from the germline V gene. The CDR3 extends over 14 amino acids. The CDR3 region is CASSRTRGDYGYTF. CDR3 DNA sequence: TGTGCCAGCAGCAGGACCCGGGGAGACTATGGCTACACCTTC.

The V gene is TRBV5-1, the J gene TRBJ2-1, with 9 bases identical to TRBD1. Germline V gene sequence: CDR1 SGHRS, CDR2 YFSETQ. The junction had 11 bases not matched to a gene; V was cut back by 5 bases and J by 8 bases. The CDR3 has 15 residues. The CDR3 protein is CASRPGTGRFDEQFF. CDR3 DNA: TGCGCCAGCAGACCCGGGACAGGGAGGTTCGATGAGCAGTTCTTC.

The chain is built from TRBV27 and TRBJ2-7; 7 bases fit TRBD1. V shed 5 bases and J 1 base; nucleotides not matched to a gene: 2. The CDR3 runs to 13 residues. Germline lookup yields CDR1 MNHEY and CDR2 SMNVEV (reference sequence). The CDR3 DNA follows: TGTGCCAGCAGTGTGGGACAGTCCTACGAGCAGTACTTC. Its protein product is CASSVGQSYEQYF.

Only a few counts were recorded for this clone. This chain uses TRBV19 with TRBJ1-5; D possibly corresponds to TRBD1 (5 bases). The CDR3 is made up of 13 amino acids. Germline V lookup: CDR1 LNHDA, CDR2 SQIVND (reference sequence). Trimming shortened V by 5 bases and J by 4 bases, and 9 bases separated the two germline ends. The CDR3 loop reads CASSEQGNQPQHF. Here the CDR3 DNA reads TGTGCCAGTAGTGAGCAGGGTAATCAGCCCCAGCATTTT.

This chain links TRBV6-1 with TRBJ2-7; D not resolved. The V and J ends lost 6 bases and 0 bases respectively, with 12 bases between them. Germline V gives CDR1 MNHNS, CDR2 SASEGT. This CDR3 comprises 14 residues. In DNA, the CDR3 is TGTGCCAGCAGCTTCCTACAAGGCTCCTACGAGCAGTACTTC. Its protein product is CASSFLQGSYEQYF.

The gene calls are TRBV10-3 and TRBJ2-2; 8 bases are shared with TRBD2. Germline loops: CDR1 ENHRY, CDR2 SYGVKD. The J segment lost 8 bases and the V segment lost 3 bases, leaving 8 bases of the junction unmatched. The CDR3 sequence is 15 residues long. The CDR3 loop is CAISDNGLASGELFF. The DNA of the CDR3 is TGTGCCATCAGTGATAACGGACTAGCCAGTGGGGAGCTGTTTTTT.

This chain links TRBV2 with TRBJ2-3, with D uncertain. The ends were cut back, 6 bases at V and 1 base at J, with 5 bases in the middle. CDR1 and CDR2 (germline): SNHLY, FYNNEI. The CDR3 sequence is 12 residues long. The CDR3 coding sequence is TGTGCCAGCAGATTAGGCACAGATACGCAGTATTTT. This encodes CASRLGTDTQYF. The variable domain in full, completed from reference TRBV2 and TRBJ2-3, reads EPEVTQTPSHQVTQMGQEVILRCVPISNHLYFYWYRQILGQKVEFLVSFYNNEISEKSEIFDDQFSVERPDGSNFTLKIRSTKLEDSAMYFCASRLGTDTQYFGPGTRLTVL.

This clone was seen only a few times. This chain joins TRBV2 and TRBJ2-7; D unresolved. This CDR3 spans 11 amino acids. The V and J ends lost 7 bases and 7 bases respectively, with 11 bases between them. The germline V gene has CDR1 SNHLY and CDR2 FYNNEI. Written as DNA, the CDR3 is TGTGCCAGCACTGGCGGAAGAGAGCAGTACTTC. Translated, it gives CASTGGREQYF.

In this sample, this clone turned up once. V gene TRBV19 combines with J gene TRBJ1-5; the D gene is possibly TRBD1 (5 bases). V was cut by 5 bases and J by 4 bases, with 15 bases left in between. Germline-derived CDR1 and CDR2 are LNHDA and SQIVND (reference sequence). The CDR3 has 15 amino acids. The chain's CDR3 is CASSGGGPGNQPQHF. The CDR3 DNA reads as TGTGCCAGTAGTGGGGGGGGACCGGGAAATCAGCCCCAGCATTTT.